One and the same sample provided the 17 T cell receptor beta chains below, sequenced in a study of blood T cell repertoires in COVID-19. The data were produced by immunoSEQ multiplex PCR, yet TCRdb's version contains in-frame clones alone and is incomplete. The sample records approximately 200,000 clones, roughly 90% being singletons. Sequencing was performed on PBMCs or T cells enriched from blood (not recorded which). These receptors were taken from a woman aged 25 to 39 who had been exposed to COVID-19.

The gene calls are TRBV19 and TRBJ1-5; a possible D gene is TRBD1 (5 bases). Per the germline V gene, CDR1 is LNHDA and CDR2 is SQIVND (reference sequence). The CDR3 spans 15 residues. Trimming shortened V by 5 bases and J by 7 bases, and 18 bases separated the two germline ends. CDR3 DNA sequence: TGTGCCAGTAGTCCAATGGGGCAGGGTCGGCAGCCCCAGCATTTT. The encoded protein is CASSPMGQGRQPQHF.

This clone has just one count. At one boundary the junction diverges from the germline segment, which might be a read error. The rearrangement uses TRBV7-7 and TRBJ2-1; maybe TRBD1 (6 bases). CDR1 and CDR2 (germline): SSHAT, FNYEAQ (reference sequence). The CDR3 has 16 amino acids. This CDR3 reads CASSRTADNSYNEQFF. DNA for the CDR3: TGTGCTAGCAGCCGGACAGCGGACAACTCCTACAATGAGCAGTTCTTC.

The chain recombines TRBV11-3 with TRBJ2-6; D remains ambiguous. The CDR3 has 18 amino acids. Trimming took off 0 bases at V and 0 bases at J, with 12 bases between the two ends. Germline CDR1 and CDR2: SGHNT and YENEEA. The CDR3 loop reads CASSLDSNRVSGANVLTF. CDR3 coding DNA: TGTGCCAGCAGCTTAGATTCGAACAGAGTCTCTGGGGCCAACGTCCTGACTTTC.

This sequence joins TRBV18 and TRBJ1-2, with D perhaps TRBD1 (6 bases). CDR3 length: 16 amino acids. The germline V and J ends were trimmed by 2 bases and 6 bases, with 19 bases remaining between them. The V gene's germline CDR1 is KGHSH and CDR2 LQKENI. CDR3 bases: TGTGCCAGCTCACCAACACGACAGGCGACGATGGATGGCTACACCTTC. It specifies CASSPTRQATMDGYTF.

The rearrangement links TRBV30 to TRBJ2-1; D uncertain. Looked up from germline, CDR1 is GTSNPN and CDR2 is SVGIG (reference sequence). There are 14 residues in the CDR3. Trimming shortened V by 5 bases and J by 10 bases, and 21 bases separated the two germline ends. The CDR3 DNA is TGTGCCTGGGCGCGAGGTGGTATGGTCGGGGAGCAGTTCTTC. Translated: CAWARGGMVGEQFF.

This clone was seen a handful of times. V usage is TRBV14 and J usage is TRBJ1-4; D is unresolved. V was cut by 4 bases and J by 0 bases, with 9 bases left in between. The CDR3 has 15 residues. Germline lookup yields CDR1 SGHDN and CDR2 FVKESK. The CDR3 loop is CASSLRHTTNEKLFF. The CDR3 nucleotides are TGTGCCAGCAGCCTCAGACATACAACTAATGAAAAACTGTTTTTT.

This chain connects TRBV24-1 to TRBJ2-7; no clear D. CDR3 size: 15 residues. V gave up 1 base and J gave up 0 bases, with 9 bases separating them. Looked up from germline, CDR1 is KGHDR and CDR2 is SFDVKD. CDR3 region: CATSDLTVTSYEQYF. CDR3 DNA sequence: TGTGCCACCAGTGATTTAACAGTAACCTCCTACGAGCAGTACTTC.

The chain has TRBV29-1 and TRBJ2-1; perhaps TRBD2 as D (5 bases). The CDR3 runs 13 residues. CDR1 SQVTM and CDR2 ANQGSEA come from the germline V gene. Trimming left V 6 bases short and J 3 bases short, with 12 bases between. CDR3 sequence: CSVVPGDYNEQFF. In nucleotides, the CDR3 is TGCAGCGTAGTTCCCGGGGACTACAATGAGCAGTTCTTC.

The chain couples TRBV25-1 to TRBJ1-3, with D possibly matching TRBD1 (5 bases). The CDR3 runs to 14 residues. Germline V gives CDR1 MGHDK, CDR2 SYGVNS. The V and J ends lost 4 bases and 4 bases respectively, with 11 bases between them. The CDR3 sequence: CASSGGFGGNTIYF. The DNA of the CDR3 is TGTGCCAGCAGTGGGGGCTTCGGAGGAAACACCATATATTTT.

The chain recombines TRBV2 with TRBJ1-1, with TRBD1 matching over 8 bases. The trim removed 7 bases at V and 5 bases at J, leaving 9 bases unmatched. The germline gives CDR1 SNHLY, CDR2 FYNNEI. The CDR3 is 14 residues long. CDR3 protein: CASISQGARTEAFF. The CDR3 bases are TGTGCCAGCATATCGCAGGGGGCGCGAACTGAAGCTTTCTTT.

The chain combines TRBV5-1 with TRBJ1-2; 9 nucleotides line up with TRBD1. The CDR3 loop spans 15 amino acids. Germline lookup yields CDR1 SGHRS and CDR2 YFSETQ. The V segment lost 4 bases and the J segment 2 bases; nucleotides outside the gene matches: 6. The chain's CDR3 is CASSLWTGANYGYTF. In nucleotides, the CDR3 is TGCGCCAGCAGCCTCTGGACAGGGGCGAACTATGGCTACACCTTC.

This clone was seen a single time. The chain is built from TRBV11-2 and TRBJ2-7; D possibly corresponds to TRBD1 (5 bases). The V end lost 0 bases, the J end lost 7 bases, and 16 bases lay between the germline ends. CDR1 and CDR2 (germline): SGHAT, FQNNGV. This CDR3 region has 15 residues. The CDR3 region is CASSLEAGLLREQYF. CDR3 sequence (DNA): TGTGCCAGCAGCTTAGAGGCAGGGCTTTTGAGGGAGCAGTACTTC.

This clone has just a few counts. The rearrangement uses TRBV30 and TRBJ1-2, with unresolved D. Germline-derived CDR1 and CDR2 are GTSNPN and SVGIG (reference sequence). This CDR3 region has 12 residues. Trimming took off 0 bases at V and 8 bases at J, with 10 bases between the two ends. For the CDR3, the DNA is TGTGCCTGGAGTGTACTAAGTGCGGGCTACACCTTC. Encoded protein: CAWSVLSAGYTF.

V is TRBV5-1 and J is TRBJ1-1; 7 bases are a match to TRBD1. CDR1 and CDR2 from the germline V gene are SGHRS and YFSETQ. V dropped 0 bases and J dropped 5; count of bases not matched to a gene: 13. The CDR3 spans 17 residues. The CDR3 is CASSLVGQSLGGTEAFF. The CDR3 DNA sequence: TGCGCCAGCAGCTTGGTGGGACAGTCCCTTGGGGGGACTGAAGCTTTCTTT.

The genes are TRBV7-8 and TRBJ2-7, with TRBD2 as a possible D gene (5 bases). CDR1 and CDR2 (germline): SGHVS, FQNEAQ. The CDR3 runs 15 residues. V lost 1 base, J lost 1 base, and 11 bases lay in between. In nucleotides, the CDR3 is TGTGCCAGCAGCTTAGGGGATCCGGGGTCCTACGAGCAGTACTTC. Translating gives CASSLGDPGSYEQYF. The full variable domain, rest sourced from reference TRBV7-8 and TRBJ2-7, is GAGVSQSPRYKVAKRGQDVALRCDPISGHVSLFWYQQALGQGPEFLTYFQNEAQLDKSGLPSDRFFAERPEGSVSTLKIQRTQQEDSAVYLCASSLGDPGSYEQYFGPGTRLTVT.

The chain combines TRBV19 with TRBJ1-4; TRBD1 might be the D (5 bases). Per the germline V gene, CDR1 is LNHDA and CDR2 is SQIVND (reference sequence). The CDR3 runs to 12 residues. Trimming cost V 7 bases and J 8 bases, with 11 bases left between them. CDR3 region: CASTQWGEKLFF. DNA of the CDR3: TGTGCCAGTACCCAGTGGGGCGAAAAACTGTTTTTT. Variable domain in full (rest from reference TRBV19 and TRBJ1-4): DGGITQSPKYLFRKEGQNVTLSCEQNLNHDAMYWYRQDPGQGLRLIYYSQIVNDFQKGDIAEGYSVSREKKESFPLTVTSAQKNPTAFYLCASTQWGEKLFFGSGTQLSVL.

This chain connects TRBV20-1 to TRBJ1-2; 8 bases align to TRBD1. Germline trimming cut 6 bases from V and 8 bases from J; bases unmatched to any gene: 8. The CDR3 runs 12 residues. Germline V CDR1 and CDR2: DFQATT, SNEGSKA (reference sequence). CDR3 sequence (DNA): TGCAGTGCCAGTGGGACAGGCTCGGGCTACACCTTC. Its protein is CSASGTGSGYTF.